The clone carrying this T cell receptor beta chain was picked up a small number of times. The antigen is undetermined. Only cases whose brain tissue showed the highest T cell transcript signatures were sequenced. At least one anti-epileptic drug was given before surgery. V dropped 7 bases and J dropped 8 bases, with 8 bases sitting between them. CDR3 length: 11 amino acids. This sample is part of a study of brain T cells in children with intractable seizures. Overall study results and limits: Only CDR3 sequence similarity suggested viral specificity, without known HCMV serostatus. Pre- and post-surgery blood differed in depth, so pre-surgery absences may be undersampling.

Sequencing was performed with immunoSEQ multiplex PCR; in TCRdb, only in-frame clones are kept and a portion is missing. The table records 8,500 to 9,500 clones, roughly 71% of them present only once. The chain links TRBV12-3 or TRBV12-4 to TRBJ1-4, with D perhaps matching TRBD1 (5 bases). The source material was resected brain tissue, sampled at surgery. This receptor was obtained from a girl between 2 and 10 years old with tuberous sclerosis and intractable seizures. The CDR3 loop is CASTRGEKLFF. The CDR3 region has the DNA TGTGCCAGCACAAGGGGAGAAAAACTGTTTTTT.